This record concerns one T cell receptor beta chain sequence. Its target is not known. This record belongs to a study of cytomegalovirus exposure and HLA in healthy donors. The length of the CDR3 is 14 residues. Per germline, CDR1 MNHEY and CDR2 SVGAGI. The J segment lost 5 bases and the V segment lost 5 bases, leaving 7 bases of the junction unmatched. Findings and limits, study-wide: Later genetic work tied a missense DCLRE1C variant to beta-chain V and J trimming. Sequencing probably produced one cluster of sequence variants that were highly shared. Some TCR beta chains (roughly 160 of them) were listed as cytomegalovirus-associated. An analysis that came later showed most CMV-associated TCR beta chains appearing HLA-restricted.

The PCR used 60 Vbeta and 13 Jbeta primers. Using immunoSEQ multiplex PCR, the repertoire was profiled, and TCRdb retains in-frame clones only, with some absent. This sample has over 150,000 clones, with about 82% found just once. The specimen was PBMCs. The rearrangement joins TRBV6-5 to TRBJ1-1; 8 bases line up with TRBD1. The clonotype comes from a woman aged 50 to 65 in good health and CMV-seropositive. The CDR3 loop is CASSRGQGGTEAFF. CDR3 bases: TGTGCCAGCAGTAGAGGACAGGGTGGAACTGAAGCTTTCTTT.